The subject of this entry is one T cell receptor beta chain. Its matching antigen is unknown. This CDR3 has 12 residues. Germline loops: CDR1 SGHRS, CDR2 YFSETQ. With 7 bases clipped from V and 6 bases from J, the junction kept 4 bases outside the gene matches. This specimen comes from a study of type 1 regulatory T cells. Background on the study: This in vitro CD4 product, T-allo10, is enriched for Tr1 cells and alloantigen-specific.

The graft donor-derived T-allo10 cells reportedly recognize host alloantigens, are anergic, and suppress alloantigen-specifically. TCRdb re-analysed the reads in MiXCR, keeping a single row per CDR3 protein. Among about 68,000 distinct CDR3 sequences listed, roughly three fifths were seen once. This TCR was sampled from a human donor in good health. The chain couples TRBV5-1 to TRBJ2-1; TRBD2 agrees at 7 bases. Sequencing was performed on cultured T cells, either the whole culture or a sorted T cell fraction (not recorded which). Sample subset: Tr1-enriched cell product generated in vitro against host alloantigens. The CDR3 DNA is TGCGCCAGCGGAGCGGGACTCAATGAGCAGTTCTTC. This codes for CASGAGLNEQFF.